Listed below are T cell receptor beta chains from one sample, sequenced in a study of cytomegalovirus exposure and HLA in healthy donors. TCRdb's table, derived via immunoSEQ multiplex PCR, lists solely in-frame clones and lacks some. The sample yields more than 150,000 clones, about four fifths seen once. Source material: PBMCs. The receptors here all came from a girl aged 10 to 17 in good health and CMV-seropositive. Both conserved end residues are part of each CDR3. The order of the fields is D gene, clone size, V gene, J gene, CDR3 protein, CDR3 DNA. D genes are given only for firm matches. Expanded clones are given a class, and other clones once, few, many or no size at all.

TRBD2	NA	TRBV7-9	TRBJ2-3	CASSSLGLAGGWDTQYF	TGTGCCAGCAGCTCCCTGGGACTAGCGGGGGGGTGGGATACGCAGTATTTT
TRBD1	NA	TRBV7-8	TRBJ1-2	CASSSDRVEGYTF	TGTGCCAGCAGCTCTGACAGGGTTGAAGGCTACACCTTC
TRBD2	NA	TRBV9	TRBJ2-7	CASSVGGGGSNEQYF	TGTGCCAGCAGCGTAGGTGGCGGGGGGAGCAACGAGCAGTACTTC
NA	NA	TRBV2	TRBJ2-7	CASSVVEEQYF	TGTGCCAGCAGCGTTGTGGAGGAGCAGTACTTC
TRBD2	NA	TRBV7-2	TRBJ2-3	CASSLSLAGTTYTTDTQYF	TGTGCCAGCAGCTTATCTCTAGCGGGGACGACCTATACCACAGATACGCAGTATTTT
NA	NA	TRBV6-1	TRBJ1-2	CASRHREGDYGYTF	TGTGCCAGCAGACACAGGGAAGGGGACTATGGCTACACCTTC
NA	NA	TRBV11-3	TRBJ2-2	CASSRRSGTGELFF	TGTGCCAGCAGCCGCCGAAGCGGGACAGGGGAGCTGTTTTTT
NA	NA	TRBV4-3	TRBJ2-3	CASSQGLPGLYTDTQYF	TGCGCCAGCAGCCAGGGACTTCCGGGACTGTACACAGATACGCAGTATTTT
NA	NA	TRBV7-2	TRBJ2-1	CASSLYSSGDNEQFF	TGTGCCAGCAGCTTATACTCGTCGGGGGACAATGAGCAGTTCTTC
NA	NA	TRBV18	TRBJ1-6	CASSVGDMTNSPLHF	TGTGCCAGCTCAGTAGGGGACATGACTAATTCACCCCTCCACTTT
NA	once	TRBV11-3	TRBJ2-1	CASSFGGPISYNEQFF	TGTGCCAGCAGCTTCGGGGGGCCCATCTCCTACAATGAGCAGTTCTTC
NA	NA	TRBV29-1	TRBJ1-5	CSEPPDRLNQPQHF	TGCAGCGAGCCCCCTGACAGGCTCAATCAGCCCCAGCATTTT
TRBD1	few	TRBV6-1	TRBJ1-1	CASSRDRGTEAFF	TGTGCCAGCAGCCGGGACAGGGGGACTGAAGCTTTCTTT
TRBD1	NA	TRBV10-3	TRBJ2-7	CAISGTGGYEQYF	TGTGCCATCAGTGGGACAGGGGGCTACGAGCAGTACTTC
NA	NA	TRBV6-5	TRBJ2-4	CASSPEGGTKNIQYF	TGTGCCAGCAGCCCCGAGGGGGGGACTAAAAACATTCAGTACTTC
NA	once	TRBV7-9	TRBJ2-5	CASSFFFNNAVSETQYF	TGTGCCAGCAGCTTTTTTTTTAACAATGCCGTGTCAGAGACCCAGTACTTC
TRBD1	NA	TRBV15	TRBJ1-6	CATSRRQGGNSPLHF	TGTGCCACCAGCAGAAGACAGGGCGGGAATTCACCCCTCCACTTT
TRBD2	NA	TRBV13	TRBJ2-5	CASSTRGAGGPQETQYF	TGTGCCAGCAGCACCCGCGGGGCGGGGGGCCCACAAGAGACCCAGTACTTC
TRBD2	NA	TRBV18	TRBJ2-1	CASSPRGSGGYEQFF	TGTGCCAGCTCACCAAGAGGGAGCGGGGGGTATGAGCAGTTCTTC
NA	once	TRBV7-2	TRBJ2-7	CASGARRANLTYEQYF	TGTGCCAGTGGGGCCCGTCGGGCCAACCTTACCTACGAGCAGTACTTC